Presented here are 27 T cell receptor beta chains from one specimen sequenced in a study of OX40 agonist ivuxolimab in advanced cancers. The data were produced by immunoSEQ multiplex PCR, yet TCRdb's version contains in-frame clones alone and is incomplete. The data hold some 100,000 clones, with about 85% observed a single time. The sequenced sample was CD4+ or CD8+ T cells sorted from blood, obtained in a trial of the OX40 agonist ivuxolimab. These receptors were collected from an adult with an advanced solid tumor such as melanoma, head and neck, liver or kidney cancer.

The rearrangement links TRBV27 to TRBJ1-5; maybe TRBD1 (6 bases). The germline V gene has CDR1 MNHEY and CDR2 SMNVEV (reference sequence). The length of the CDR3 is 15 residues. V was cut by 6 bases and J by 2 bases, with 14 bases left in between. The CDR3: CASSPSGVGNQPQHF. The CDR3 DNA sequence: TGTGCCAGCAGCCCCTCAGGGGTAGGCAATCAGCCCCAGCATTTT.

This chain links TRBV5-6 with TRBJ1-2; 8 bases agree with TRBD1. Trimming cost V 5 bases and J 6 bases; bases outside gene matches: 9. Per germline, CDR1 SGHDT and CDR2 YYEEEE. CDR3 length: 14 residues. The CDR3 region is CASRSSQGADGYTF. Here the CDR3 DNA reads TGTGCCAGCAGGTCGAGTCAGGGGGCGGATGGCTACACCTTC. Combining the CDR3 with reference TRBV5-6 and TRBJ1-2 gives the whole variable domain DAGVTQSPTHLIKTRGQQVTLRCSPKSGHDTVSWYQQALGQGPQFIFQYYEEEERQRGNFPDRFSGHQFPNYSSELNVNALLLGDSALYLCASRSSQGADGYTFGSGTRLTVV.

J is TRBJ2-7 and V is TRBV5-6, with 9 bases identical to TRBD2. Germline lookup yields CDR1 SGHDT and CDR2 YYEEEE. With V trimmed by 2 bases and J by 6 bases, 6 bases remained unmatched. The length of the CDR3 is 14 residues. CDR3 DNA sequence: TGTGCCAGCAGCTTTTTAGCGGGAGAAGGCGAGCAGTACGTC. As protein: CASSFLAGEGEQYV.

V usage is TRBV7-9 and J usage is TRBJ1-1, with a tentative D call TRBD1 (6 bases). The CDR3 sequence is 16 residues long. The germline gives CDR1 SEHNR, CDR2 FQNEAQ (reference sequence). V was clipped by 3 bases and J by 4 bases, with 18 bases between them. The CDR3 here is CASSFGGGGVATEAFF. The CDR3 DNA reads as TGTGCCAGCAGCTTCGGGGGCGGCGGGGTAGCCACTGAAGCTTTCTTT.

This chain joins TRBV28 and TRBJ2-7; TRBD2 agrees at 9 bases. Per the germline V gene, CDR1 is MDHEN and CDR2 is SYDVKM. This CDR3 contains 15 residues. Trimming cost V 4 bases and J 0 bases; bases outside gene matches: 4. CDR3 in amino acids: CASSSLSGSSYEQYF. The CDR3 DNA follows: TGTGCCAGCAGTTCCCTTAGCGGGAGCTCCTACGAGCAGTACTTC. The full variable domain, its missing parts supplied by reference TRBV28 and TRBJ2-7, is DVKVTQSSRYLVKRTGEKVFLECVQDMDHENMFWYRQDPGLGLRLIYFSYDVKMKEKGDIPEGYSVSREKKERFSLILESASTNQTSMYLCASSSLSGSSYEQYFGPGTRLTVT.

The V call is TRBV5-1, the J call TRBJ2-3; D is undetermined. The V and J ends lost 0 bases and 1 base respectively, with 12 bases between them. CDR1 is SGHRS, CDR2 YFSETQ, per germline. The CDR3 has 16 amino acids. CDR3 sequence: CASSLDVSRGTDTQYF. CDR3 nucleotide sequence: TGCGCCAGCAGCTTGGATGTTAGTCGGGGCACAGATACGCAGTATTTT.

The rearrangement links TRBV7-8 to TRBJ2-1; weak D call: TRBD2 (6 bases). Trimming cost V 11 bases and J 4 bases, with 24 bases left between them. This CDR3 has 16 residues. Germline V CDR1 and CDR2: SGHVS, FQNEAQ. CDR3 residues: CACIPWEVTPYNEQFF. In DNA form, the CDR3 reads TGTGCCTGTATTCCCTGGGAGGTAACCCCGTACAATGAGCAGTTCTTC.

The chain couples TRBV28 to TRBJ1-1; D possibly corresponds to TRBD1 (6 bases). The CDR3 consists of 15 residues. The V gene lost 6 bases and the J gene lost 4 bases, with 18 bases spanning the gap. The germline CDR1 and CDR2 sequences are MDHEN and SYDVKM. The CDR3 DNA reads TGTGCCAGCAGCAGGGCAGGGGAGTCAGGCACTGAAGCTTTCTTT. Translated: CASSRAGESGTEAFF.

The chain employs TRBV11-2 and TRBJ2-7, with 7 nucleotides matching TRBD2. The germline gives CDR1 SGHAT, CDR2 FQNNGV. V shed 5 bases and J 6 bases; nucleotides not matched to a gene: 10. This CDR3 has 14 residues. The chain's CDR3 is CASSANQAGREQYV. DNA of the CDR3: TGTGCCAGCAGCGCAAACCAAGCGGGACGCGAGCAGTACGTC.

The chain couples TRBV18 to TRBJ1-3, with a possible D match to TRBD1 (6 bases). CDR3 length equals 14 residues. V shed 2 bases and J shed 4 bases, with 9 bases lying between them. Germline V gene lookup returns CDR1 KGHSH and CDR2 LQKENI. The CDR3: CASSPIGQGNTIYF. CDR3 sequence (DNA): TGTGCCAGCTCACCAATCGGACAGGGAAACACCATATATTTT.

This clone has only a few counts. This chain links TRBV2 with TRBJ2-1; 8 nucleotides agree with TRBD1. CDR3 length equals 16 residues. The V and J ends lost 5 bases and 7 bases, in that order; junction bases with no gene match: 13. Germline CDR1 and CDR2: SNHLY and FYNNEI. CDR3 sequence reads: CASSPLFSGQANEQFF. The CDR3 region has the DNA TGTGCCAGCAGTCCACTTTTTTCGGGACAGGCAAATGAGCAGTTCTTC.

The chain carries TRBV29-1 and TRBJ1-3, with D perhaps matching TRBD1 (6 bases). The CDR3 spans 16 residues. CDR1 is SQVTM and CDR2 is ANQGSEA in the germline V gene. Trimming shortened V by 3 bases and J by 0 bases, and 15 bases separated the two germline ends. CDR3 loop: CSVERQEIDSGNTIYF. CDR3 nucleotide sequence: TGCAGCGTTGAGCGACAGGAAATTGACTCTGGAAACACCATATATTTT.

V usage is TRBV30 and J usage is TRBJ2-2; TRBD1 might be the D (6 bases). Germline V gene lookup returns CDR1 GTSNPN and CDR2 SVGIG (reference sequence). This CDR3 contains 11 residues. V gave up 8 bases and J gave up 7 bases, with 11 bases separating them. The CDR3 protein is CARQGGGELFF. The CDR3 DNA sequence: TGTGCCCGCCAAGGGGGCGGGGAGCTGTTTTTT.

This clone has a single count. This chain uses TRBV5-6 with TRBJ2-1, with TRBD2 matching over 9 bases. CDR1 is SGHDT, CDR2 YYEEEE, per germline. CDR3 length equals 14 residues. Unmatched junction bases numbered 11, after V lost 8 bases and J lost 8 bases. The CDR3 region is CASWPGTSLYEQFF. CDR3 sequence (DNA): TGTGCCAGTTGGCCCGGGACTAGCCTCTATGAGCAGTTCTTC. Complete variable domain (other parts from reference TRBV5-6 and TRBJ2-1): DAGVTQSPTHLIKTRGQQVTLRCSPKSGHDTVSWYQQALGQGPQFIFQYYEEEERQRGNFPDRFSGHQFPNYSSELNVNALLLGDSALYLCASWPGTSLYEQFFGPGTRLTVL.

The chain combines TRBV5-1 with TRBJ2-3; 8 positions match TRBD2. With V trimmed by 4 bases and J by 6 bases, 1 base remained unmatched. Germline CDR1 SGHRS, CDR2 YFSETQ. This CDR3 region has 12 residues. CDR3 in amino acids: CASSIAGDTQYF. CDR3 coding DNA: TGCGCCAGCAGCATAGCGGGGGATACGCAGTATTTT.

This clone has more than one count but fewer than ten. The CDR3 sequence is CASSSGPYNEQFF. CDR3 nucleotide sequence: TGTGCCAGCAGCTCAGGGCCCTACAATGAGCAGTTCTTC. The J gene is TRBJ2-1, the V gene TRBV11-3; a weak D match, TRBD1 (5 bases). There are 13 residues in the CDR3. The germline CDR1 and CDR2 sequences are SGHNT and YENEEA. V dropped 4 bases and J dropped 2 bases, with 6 bases sitting between them. Full variable domain (rest looked up from reference TRBV11-3 and TRBJ2-1): EAGVVQSPRYKIIEKKQPVAFWCNPISGHNTLYWYLQNLGQGPELLIRYENEEAVDDSQLPKDRFSAERLKGVDSTLKIQPAELGDSAVYLCASSSGPYNEQFFGPGTRLTVL.

This rearrangement joins TRBV5-1 to TRBJ2-1; 12 bases are a match to TRBD2. The germline gives CDR1 SGHRS, CDR2 YFSETQ. CDR3 length: 14 amino acids. V lost 7 bases, J lost 8 bases, and 7 bases stayed unmatched. The chain's CDR3 is CASGLAGGKDEQFF. The CDR3 coding sequence is TGCGCCAGCGGTCTAGCGGGAGGGAAGGATGAGCAGTTCTTC.

This sequence joins TRBV11-2 and TRBJ1-2; D remains ambiguous. The germline V gene encodes CDR1 SGHAT and CDR2 FQNNGV. The ends were cut back, 0 bases at V and 8 bases at J, with 10 bases in the middle. This CDR3 region has 13 residues. The CDR3 is CASSLEGHGGYTF. The DNA of the CDR3 is TGTGCCAGCAGCTTAGAAGGGCACGGCGGCTACACCTTC.

This chain joins TRBV29-1 and TRBJ2-3; D uncertain. The germline V gene has CDR1 SQVTM and CDR2 ANQGSEA. The CDR3 is 14 residues long. Trimming shortened V by 8 bases and J by 0 bases, and 15 bases separated the two germline ends. The CDR3 region is CSHTTYSSTDTQYF. CDR3 DNA: TGCAGCCATACCACCTATTCTAGCACAGATACGCAGTATTTT.

The V and J genes are TRBV7-9 and TRBJ1-2; D perhaps matches TRBD1 (6 bases). V lost 5 bases to trimming and J lost 6 bases, with 19 bases between them. The CDR3 length is 15 residues. The V gene's germline CDR1 is SEHNR and CDR2 FQNEAQ (reference sequence). The CDR3 nucleotides read TGTGCCAGCAGCCGACGGGGGCAGGGCGACGATGGCTACACCTTC. Protein product: CASSRRGQGDDGYTF. Full variable domain (missing parts from reference TRBV7-9 and TRBJ1-2): DTGVSQNPRHKITKRGQNVTFRCDPISEHNRLYWYRQTLGQGPEFLTYFQNEAQLEKSRLLSDRFSAERPKGSFSTLEIQRTEQGDSAMYLCASSRRGQGDDGYTFGSGTRLTVV.

The chain recombines TRBV28 with TRBJ1-1; D unclear. Deletions cut 7 bases from V and 11 bases from J, with 14 bases between. From germline, CDR1 is MDHEN and CDR2 SYDVKM. The CDR3 runs 11 residues. CDR3 region: CASTQSRVAFF. DNA of the CDR3: TGTGCCAGCACTCAGAGTAGGGTTGCTTTCTTT.

This chain links TRBV6-6 with TRBJ2-5; TRBD2 matches 15 bases. Germline trimming cut 6 bases from V and 4 bases from J; bases unmatched to any gene: 3. Germline assignment: CDR1 MNHNY and CDR2 SVGAGI (reference sequence). This CDR3 contains 15 residues. CDR3 region: CASRGGLAGGETQYF. Written as DNA, the CDR3 is TGTGCCAGCAGAGGGGGACTAGCGGGAGGAGAGACCCAGTACTTC.

The genes are TRBV5-1 and TRBJ2-1; no reliable D call. The germline V gene encodes CDR1 SGHRS and CDR2 YFSETQ. The CDR3 spans 17 residues. The V end lost 4 bases, the J end lost 2 bases, and 19 bases lay between the germline ends. DNA of the CDR3: TGCGCCAGCAGCGGGATCGGAGCTTTAGGACCCTACAATGAGCAGTTCTTC. It translates to CASSGIGALGPYNEQFF.

For this clone: At one of its ends the junction is not consistent with the germline gene, which may arise from a read error. The chain uses TRBV19 and TRBJ2-1; TRBD1 aligns across 7 bases. Germline V lookup: CDR1 LNHDA, CDR2 SQIVND (reference sequence). This CDR3 is 15 amino acids long. In DNA form, the CDR3 reads TGTGCCAGTAGTATGGGCTCGGGACAGATGAATGTGCAGTTCTTC. It specifies CASSMGSGQMNVQFF.

This sequence joins TRBV28 and TRBJ1-2; tentative D call: TRBD1 (6 bases). The CDR3 extends over 11 amino acids. Trimming cost V 11 bases and J 8 bases, with 15 bases left between them. Germline V lookup: CDR1 MDHEN, CDR2 SYDVKM. The CDR3 loop is CACLRGSGYTF. CDR3 bases: TGTGCCTGTTTAAGGGGGAGCGGCTACACCTTC.

The CDR3: CASSYSQTGRQFF. The CDR3 DNA sequence: TGTGCCAGCAGTTACTCCCAGACGGGACGGCAGTTCTTC. This sequence joins TRBV6-5 and TRBJ2-1, with D perhaps being TRBD1 or TRBD2 (5 bases each). This CDR3 has 13 amino acids. Germline V gene data show CDR1 as MNHEY and CDR2 as SVGAGI. Trimming took 0 bases from V and 12 from J, leaving 12 bases between them.

This clone turned up a few times. V and J are TRBV7-2 and TRBJ1-1; a weak D match, TRBD1 (5 bases). V lost 5 bases, J lost 1 base, and 8 bases lay in between. Germline V lookup: CDR1 SGHTA, CDR2 FQGNSA. This CDR3 has 13 residues. As DNA, the CDR3 is TGTGCCAGCAGCGAACAGGAGAACACTGAAGCTTTCTTT. Translating gives CASSEQENTEAFF.